The 17 T cell receptor beta chains below come from one sample, sequenced in a study of sequential checkpoint blockade in melanoma. Profiled with immunoSEQ multiplex PCR; TCRdb holds only in-frame clones, not every one. This sample has fewer than 2,000 clones, with roughly a sixth found just once. The treatment here: randomized to nivolumab then ipilimumab (arm A) or the reverse (arm B). The sequences come from tumor tissue (inferred from file names), collected from a patient given nivolumab and ipilimumab in sequence. These receptors were obtained from a human donor with melanoma.

By sample fraction, this clone is medium-sized. V usage is TRBV10-3 and J usage is TRBJ2-7; either TRBD1 or TRBD2 may fit D (6 bases each). This CDR3 has 19 amino acids. The V end was cut by 0 bases, the J end by 5 bases, with 26 bases between. Germline V CDR1 and CDR2: ENHRY, SYGVKD. For the CDR3, the DNA is TGTGCCATCAGTGAGTCGCAGGAATGGTCCCTACCCGGGGGCGACGAGCAGTACTTC. Amino acid sequence: CAISESQEWSLPGGDEQYF.

A few counts support this clone. This rearrangement joins TRBV5-1 to TRBJ2-3; 9 bases align to TRBD2. The J segment lost 0 bases and the V segment lost 4 bases, leaving 3 bases of the junction unmatched. This CDR3 is 15 amino acids long. Germline loops: CDR1 SGHRS, CDR2 YFSETQ. CDR3 sequence (DNA): TGCGCCAGCAGCGGCGCGGGGGGGAGCACAGATACGCAGTATTTT. As protein: CASSGAGGSTDTQYF. Looking up the rest from reference TRBV5-1 and TRBJ2-3 gives the full variable domain: KAGVTQTPRYLIKTRGQQVTLSCSPISGHRSVSWYQQTPGQGLQFLFEYFSETQRNKGNFPGRFSGRQFSNSRSEMNVSTLELGDSALYLCASSGAGGSTDTQYFGPGTRLTVL.

This clone is medium-sized (0.01 to 0.1%) within its sample. The J gene is TRBJ2-7, the V gene TRBV11-3; D gene unclear. The CDR3 has 14 amino acids. V was cut by 2 bases and J by 4 bases, with 12 bases left in between. Germline loops: CDR1 SGHNT, CDR2 YENEEA. The CDR3 sequence is CASSLTGVVYEQYF. CDR3 nucleotides: TGTGCCAGCAGCTTAACGGGCGTTGTTTACGAGCAGTACTTC.

The rearrangement uses TRBV5-1 and TRBJ2-5, with D hard to call. The CDR3 has 14 residues. The germline V gene has CDR1 SGHRS and CDR2 YFSETQ. The V end was cut by 3 bases, the J end by 1 base, with 10 bases between. As DNA, the CDR3 is TGCGCCAGCAGCTCGAATGGACCCCAAGAGACCCAGTACTTC. This gives the protein CASSSNGPQETQYF.

By proportion, this clone is large. The chain has TRBV11-3 and TRBJ2-3; 7 bases match TRBD1. V shed 2 bases and J 2 bases; nucleotides not matched to a gene: 7. In germline, CDR1 is SGHNT, CDR2 YENEEA. The CDR3 runs to 16 residues. The DNA for the CDR3 is TGTGCCAGCAGCTTATCTCCGGGACAGACCACAGATACGCAGTATTTT. Its protein is CASSLSPGQTTDTQYF.

In this sample, this clone is large. The chain is built from TRBV11-3 and TRBJ1-6; 9 nucleotides match TRBD1. J gave up 0 bases and V 3 bases, and 0 bases lay outside the gene matches. The germline V gene has CDR1 SGHNT and CDR2 YENEEA. CDR3 length equals 16 residues. In nucleotides, the CDR3 is TGTGCCAGCAGCTTGGACAGGGGCTCCTATAATTCACCCCTCCACTTT. Translating it yields CASSLDRGSYNSPLHF. Full variable domain (missing parts from reference TRBV11-3 and TRBJ1-6): EAGVVQSPRYKIIEKKQPVAFWCNPISGHNTLYWYLQNLGQGPELLIRYENEEAVDDSQLPKDRFSAERLKGVDSTLKIQPAELGDSAVYLCASSLDRGSYNSPLHFGNGTRLTVT.

This chain links TRBV18 with TRBJ1-1; D not resolved. Trimming shortened V by 5 bases and J by 2 bases, and 9 bases separated the two germline ends. Germline CDR1 and CDR2: KGHSH and LQKENI. The CDR3 is made up of 13 amino acids. In DNA form, the CDR3 reads TGTGCCAGCTCATCCCAGGCCAACACTGAAGCTTTCTTT. Protein: CASSSQANTEAFF.

The CDR3 sequence: CASNPTGSNQPQHF. The CDR3 region has the DNA TGTGCCAGCAACCCTACAGGGTCAAATCAGCCCCAGCATTTT. The V call is TRBV6-8, the J call TRBJ1-5, with D perhaps TRBD1 (6 bases). Trimming removed 7 bases from V and 4 bases from J, with 14 bases in between. CDR3 length: 14 residues. Germline CDR1 is MNHGY and CDR2 is SAAAGT.

This clone was observed a handful of times. The chain is built from TRBV19 and TRBJ2-7; D gene unclear. Trimming stripped 3 bases from V and 0 bases from J, with 15 bases between. Germline V gene data show CDR1 as LNHDA and CDR2 as SQIVND (reference sequence). The CDR3 has 16 amino acids. This CDR3 reads CASSILTGVSSYEQYF. The DNA for the CDR3 is TGTGCCAGTAGTATCCTCACGGGCGTCAGCTCCTACGAGCAGTACTTC.

The chain is built from TRBV19 and TRBJ1-2; D is possibly TRBD1 (5 bases). This CDR3 is built from 13 residues. Deletions cut 5 bases from V and 0 bases from J, with 7 bases between. Germline lookup yields CDR1 LNHDA and CDR2 SQIVND (reference sequence). The CDR3 nucleotides are TGTGCCAGTAGTGAGACAGCTAACTATGGCTACACCTTC. This encodes CASSETANYGYTF.

This clone was picked up many times. This chain's CDR3 is CASSLRPGQVDGYTF. As DNA, the CDR3 is TGTGCCAGCAGCTTAAGGCCGGGACAGGTAGATGGCTACACCTTC. This chain joins TRBV11-3 and TRBJ1-2, with 8 bases identical to TRBD1. This CDR3 spans 15 amino acids. After removal of 2 bases from V and 6 bases from J, the junction contained 8 bases not matched to a gene. CDR1 is SGHNT, CDR2 YENEEA, per germline. The full variable domain, its missing parts supplied by reference TRBV11-3 and TRBJ1-2, is EAGVVQSPRYKIIEKKQPVAFWCNPISGHNTLYWYLQNLGQGPELLIRYENEEAVDDSQLPKDRFSAERLKGVDSTLKIQPAELGDSAVYLCASSLRPGQVDGYTFGSGTRLTVV.

The rearrangement joins TRBV6-8 to TRBJ2-5; TRBD1 or TRBD2 may be the D gene (6 bases each). The germline V gene encodes CDR1 MNHGY and CDR2 SAAAGT. The length of the CDR3 is 16 residues. The V and J ends lost 0 bases and 4 bases respectively, with 15 bases between them. The CDR3 DNA reads TGTGCCAGCAGTTACTCGGAGGGGGAATCGGTAGAGACCCAGTACTTC. Translated, it gives CASSYSEGESVETQYF.

This clone has more than one count but fewer than ten. The chain couples TRBV19 to TRBJ1-2; D unclear. Germline V gene lookup returns CDR1 LNHDA and CDR2 SQIVND (reference sequence). This CDR3 is built from 14 residues. V was clipped by 4 bases and J by 5 bases, with 14 bases between them. CDR3: CASSNDVGTYGYTF. In DNA form, the CDR3 reads TGTGCCAGTAGTAATGATGTTGGAACTTATGGCTACACCTTC.

The chain uses TRBV5-1 and TRBJ2-5; a weak D match, TRBD1 (5 bases). V gave up 0 bases and J gave up 0 bases, with 6 bases separating them. The CDR3 sequence is 14 residues long. The V gene's germline CDR1 is SGHRS and CDR2 YFSETQ. The CDR3 reads CASSLAGYQETQYF. DNA of the CDR3: TGCGCCAGCAGCTTGGCAGGGTACCAAGAGACCCAGTACTTC.

The V gene is TRBV19, the J gene TRBJ1-2; D is uncertain. This CDR3 spans 12 amino acids. Germline V lookup: CDR1 LNHDA, CDR2 SQIVND (reference sequence). Between the trimmed V and J ends, which lost 7 bases and 2 bases, there was a span of 8 bases. The DNA of the CDR3 is TGTGCCAGTAATAAGATAAACTATGGCTACACCTTC. Its protein is CASNKINYGYTF.

V gene TRBV19 combines with J gene TRBJ2-5, with TRBD2 identical over 11 bases. Germline V gene lookup returns CDR1 LNHDA and CDR2 SQIVND (reference sequence). After removal of 0 bases from V and 4 bases from J, the junction contained 4 bases not matched to a gene. CDR3 length: 16 amino acids. This chain's CDR3 is CASSIDNSGRGETQYF. The CDR3 coding sequence is TGTGCCAGTAGTATAGACAATAGCGGGAGGGGAGAGACCCAGTACTTC. The entire variable domain, with the rest obtained from reference TRBV19 and TRBJ2-5, is as follows: DGGITQSPKYLFRKEGQNVTLSCEQNLNHDAMYWYRQDPGQGLRLIYYSQIVNDFQKGDIAEGYSVSREKKESFPLTVTSAQKNPTAFYLCASSIDNSGRGETQYFGPGTRLLVL.

This clone was counted a few times. The rearrangement joins TRBV1 to TRBJ2-6. TRBV1 is assigned pseudogene status. CDR3 length: 16 residues. The CDR3 DNA follows: TGCACCAGCAGTCGGTGTGCACAAAGTCGGGCCAACGTCCTGACTTTC. This sequence encodes CTSSRCAQSRANVLTF.